One and the same sample provided the 2 T cell receptor beta chains below, sequenced in a study of T cell responses to AZD1222 COVID-19 vaccine. Produced via immunoSEQ multiplex PCR; TCRdb's table is partial and in-frame only. The sample has about 180,000 clones, around 90% seen once. Material: peripheral blood, obtained 28 days after the second AZD1222 dose. The source is an adult who received the AZD1222 COVID-19 vaccine.

This chain joins TRBV11-2 and TRBJ2-7; possibly TRBD2 for D (6 bases). Germline V gives CDR1 SGHAT, CDR2 FQNNGV. CDR3 length: 14 residues. The germline V and J ends were trimmed by 1 base and 1 base, with 8 bases remaining between them. Here the CDR3 DNA reads TGTGCCAGCAGCTTAGCGGGGGTTTCCTACGAGCAGTACTTC. It codes for CASSLAGVSYEQYF.

This sequence joins TRBV5-4 and TRBJ1-6; TRBD1 agrees at 9 bases. CDR3 length: 13 amino acids. Germline CDR1 reads SGHNT; CDR2 reads YYREEE (reference sequence). With V trimmed by 3 bases and J by 17 bases, 9 bases remained unmatched. The CDR3 DNA sequence: TGTGCCAGCAGCTATGCCGGGACAGGGAGGGTCCACTTT. It translates to CASSYAGTGRVHF.